Sequencing of this TCR beta chain was carried out in a study of memory CD8 T cells in hepatitis C reinfection. The CDR3 is 15 amino acids. Germline values: CDR1 SGDLS, CDR2 YYNGEE. V lost 0 bases to trimming and J lost 4 bases, with 13 bases between them. Time point denoted: pre-reinfection, 55 to 20 weeks before reinfection detection. TCR sequencing was done directly ex vivo on sorted cells, without expansion in vitro. The Montreal HEPCO cohort supplied donors who inject drugs. This table comes from immunoSEQ multiplex PCR, and its TCRdb copy is limited to in-frame clones, with some not included. The table has over 50,000 clones, just under 90% seen once.

This sequence originates from a man in his late teens or twenties with hepatitis C virus infection. The sample was naive CD8+ T cells sorted from blood. The chain is built from TRBV9 and TRBJ2-5; D is perhaps TRBD1 (5 bases). The chain's CDR3 is CASSVGGKGSETQYF. Here the CDR3 DNA reads TGTGCCAGCAGCGTAGGGGGCAAAGGGTCAGAGACCCAGTACTTC.